This T cell receptor (beta chain) was captured by sequencing in a study of post-analysis software for immune sequencing data. Unique molecular identifiers featured in each of the TCR beta cDNA libraries. From the PCR reads, TCRdb called clonotypes with MiXCR, one entry per CDR3 protein. The repertoire includes over 300,000 distinct CDR3 sequences, roughly 35% of them detected once, and about an eighth sits in the top ten. Notes on this clonotype: The antigen is not known.

The V gene lost 2 bases and the J gene lost 1 base, with 15 bases spanning the gap. Germline V CDR1 and CDR2: MNHEY, SMNVEV (reference sequence). This CDR3 is 17 amino acids long. The study, taken as a whole, reports: In patients, about 5 TRBV segments were more frequent than in controls, with TRBV5-6, TRBV5-1 and TRBV20-1 among them.

The V gene is TRBV27, the J gene TRBJ2-1; D is unresolved. The receptor was isolated from a girl between 5 and 17 years old with multiple sclerosis. Sequences were obtained from blood. This chain's CDR3 is CASSLTRAFGSYNEQFF. The DNA of the CDR3 is TGTGCCAGCAGTTTAACAAGGGCCTTTGGGTCCTACAATGAGCAGTTCTTC.